The 10 T cell receptor beta chains below were found in one sample sequenced in a study of control samples from healthy donors and cancer patients. Using immunoSEQ multiplex PCR, the repertoire was profiled, and TCRdb retains in-frame clones only, with some absent. This repertoire includes around 190,000 clones. The sequenced sample consisted of blood. These TCRs come from a woman in her thirties in good health.

The genes are TRBV28 and TRBJ1-1; 10 nucleotides align to TRBD1. Germline CDR1 reads MDHEN; CDR2 reads SYDVKM. This CDR3 is 13 amino acids long. V trimming: 4 bases; J trimming: 10 bases; junction bases outside the gene matches: 6. Here the CDR3 reads CASSSGTGDVAFF. The DNA of the CDR3 is TGTGCCAGCAGTTCAGGGACAGGGGATGTAGCTTTCTTT. Filled out from reference TRBV28 and TRBJ1-1, the complete variable domain reads DVKVTQSSRYLVKRTGEKVFLECVQDMDHENMFWYRQDPGLGLRLIYFSYDVKMKEKGDIPEGYSVSREKKERFSLILESASTNQTSMYLCASSSGTGDVAFFGQGTRLTVV.

The rearrangement uses TRBV2 and TRBJ1-2; 8 nucleotides match TRBD1. The germline V gene encodes CDR1 SNHLY and CDR2 FYNNEI. With 6 bases clipped from V and 1 base from J, the junction kept 4 bases outside the gene matches. The CDR3 spans 14 residues. CDR3 residues: CASSDRGINYGYTF. For the CDR3, the DNA is TGTGCCAGCAGCGACAGGGGAATTAACTATGGCTACACCTTC. The entire variable domain, with the rest obtained from reference TRBV2 and TRBJ1-2, is as follows: EPEVTQTPSHQVTQMGQEVILRCVPISNHLYFYWYRQILGQKVEFLVSFYNNEISEKSEIFDDQFSVERPDGSNFTLKIRSTKLEDSAMYFCASSDRGINYGYTFGSGTRLTVV.

The chain links TRBV9 to TRBJ1-1; 9 bases align to TRBD1. CDR1 and CDR2 (germline): SGDLS, YYNGEE. The CDR3 length is 14 residues. J gave up 7 bases and V 4 bases, and 8 bases lay outside the gene matches. CDR3 sequence: CASSPQGQGIEAFF. Here the CDR3 DNA reads TGTGCCAGCAGCCCGCAAGGACAGGGGATTGAAGCTTTCTTT.

The V and J genes are TRBV9 and TRBJ2-7, with 9 bases aligning to TRBD2. CDR3 length: 16 residues. Looked up from germline, CDR1 is SGDLS and CDR2 is YYNGEE. Trimming took 4 bases from V and 6 from J; bases not matched to a gene: 14. The CDR3 DNA reads as TGTGCCAGCAGCCCCCTCGGGACTAGCTGGGTTTCCGAGCAGTACTTC. Translation gives CASSPLGTSWVSEQYF.

This chain joins TRBV6-2 or TRBV6-3 and TRBJ1-5; D is ambiguous. The CDR3 contains 12 residues. Deletions cut 2 bases from V and 11 bases from J, with 10 bases between. The germline CDR1 and CDR2 sequences are MNHEY and SVGEGT. The CDR3 DNA reads TGTGCCAGCAGTTACCCCCTCTTTGCCCAGCATTTT. Residues: CASSYPLFAQHF.

This chain links TRBV9 with TRBJ1-4; D gene uncertain. Germline CDR1 SGDLS, CDR2 YYNGEE. This CDR3 is built from 15 residues. Trimming removed 0 bases at V and 4 bases at J, with 10 bases between. The CDR3 DNA reads as TGTGCCAGCAGCGTAGGTGGACGGGTTAATGAAAAACTGTTTTTT. Amino acid sequence: CASSVGGRVNEKLFF.

This chain connects TRBV15 to TRBJ1-4; D is uncertain. CDR3 length equals 11 residues. With 8 bases removed from V and 13 bases from J, the gap between germline ends came to 14 bases. Germline lookup yields CDR1 LNHNV and CDR2 YYDKDF (reference sequence). This CDR3 reads CATSQARRLFF. The CDR3 coding sequence is TGTGCCACCTCCCAGGCCAGACGACTGTTTTTT.

The gene calls are TRBV6-6 and TRBJ1-5; TRBD1 agrees at 8 bases. The CDR3 sequence is 14 residues long. With 6 bases clipped from V and 6 bases from J, the junction kept 7 bases outside the gene matches. Germline loops: CDR1 MNHNY, CDR2 SVGAGI (reference sequence). The CDR3 DNA sequence: TGTGCCAGCAGGCATACAGGGGGGGCTCAGCCCCAGCATTTT. This encodes CASRHTGGAQPQHF.

The J gene is TRBJ2-1, the V gene TRBV2, with D perhaps given as TRBD1 or TRBD2 (5 bases each). CDR1 SNHLY and CDR2 FYNNEI come from the germline V gene. Between the trimmed V and J ends, which lost 4 bases and 13 bases, there was a span of 38 bases. There are 20 residues in the CDR3. The CDR3 reads CASSGERRNREPPDLGHQFF. The CDR3 DNA follows: TGTGCCAGCAGTGGGGAGAGACGGAACCGGGAACCCCCCGACCTCGGACATCAGTTCTTC.

The V gene is TRBV5-1, the J gene TRBJ2-6; no clear D gene. Germline CDR1 and CDR2: SGHRS and YFSETQ. Trimming removed 4 bases at V and 0 bases at J, with 8 bases between. CDR3 size: 15 residues. The CDR3 loop is CASSPLRSGANVLTF. DNA for the CDR3: TGCGCCAGCAGCCCACTCCGCTCTGGGGCCAACGTCCTGACTTTC.